Here is one TCR beta chain with its context. CDR1 and CDR2 from the germline V gene are SGHRS and YFSETQ. There are 17 residues in the CDR3. The junction had 10 bases not matched to a gene; V was cut back by 2 bases and J by 4 bases. This specimen comes from a study of blood T cell repertoires in COVID-19. Assay used: immunoSEQ multiplex PCR; TCRdb lists only in-frame clones, some missing. The sample lists some 81,000 clones, roughly 96% occurring once. Material for sequencing was peripheral blood. The chain combines TRBV5-1 with TRBJ1-4; 8 nucleotides agree with TRBD1. The sequence came from a human donor with active COVID-19. The donor label of this sample is uncertain. CDR3 protein: CASSLGQGAQFNEKLFF. CDR3 bases: TGCGCCAGCAGCTTAGGGCAGGGGGCTCAGTTTAATGAAAAACTGTTTTTT.